Following are 19 T cell receptor beta chains from one sample sequenced in a study of T cell responses to AZD1222 COVID-19 vaccine. The assay was immunoSEQ multiplex PCR, and TCRdb's table has in-frame clones only and misses some. This repertoire shows approximately 94,000 clones, approximately 90% found once; its top ten account for about 1.8%. Sequenced here: peripheral blood, sampled on day 0 of AZD1222 vaccination. All receptors come from an adult in good health.

The V gene is TRBV7-8, the J gene TRBJ1-1; the D gene is possibly TRBD1 (5 bases). CDR3 size: 14 residues. Germline V gene sequence: CDR1 SGHVS, CDR2 FQNEAQ. V lost 3 bases and J lost 4, with 12 bases in between. CDR3 nucleotide sequence: TGTGCCAGCAGCTTTGGGTTACAGGTCACTGAAGCTTTCTTT. Amino acid sequence: CASSFGLQVTEAFF.

This chain joins TRBV7-8 and TRBJ2-3; no firm D call. The CDR3 runs 14 residues. Germline-derived CDR1 and CDR2 are SGHVS and FQNEAQ. V was clipped by 4 bases and J by 1 base, with 9 bases between them. CDR3 in amino acids: CASSSSGRTDTQYF. The DNA for the CDR3 is TGTGCCAGCAGCTCCTCGGGCCGCACAGATACGCAGTATTTT.

The rearrangement links TRBV5-6 to TRBJ2-1; D is ambiguous. The CDR3 is made up of 13 amino acids. The ends were cut back, 4 bases at V and 6 bases at J, with 11 bases in the middle. Germline V gene sequence: CDR1 SGHDT, CDR2 YYEEEE. CDR3 region: CASSRAASNEQFF. CDR3 nucleotides: TGTGCCAGCAGCCGGGCAGCAAGCAATGAGCAGTTCTTC.

The J gene is TRBJ1-1, the V gene TRBV12-3 or TRBV12-4; 9 bases match TRBD1. The CDR3 runs to 13 residues. V shed 4 bases and J 5 bases; nucleotides not matched to a gene: 2. The CDR3 protein is CASSSTGGTEAFF. CDR3 in DNA: TGTGCCAGCAGTTCGACAGGGGGGACTGAAGCTTTCTTT.

The chain links TRBV15 to TRBJ2-1; 7 bases match TRBD2. CDR1 LNHNV and CDR2 YYDKDF come from the germline V gene (reference sequence). The CDR3 loop spans 15 amino acids. Trimming removed 5 bases from V and 0 bases from J; junction bases left unmatched: 4. CDR3 protein: CATSLLASSYNEQFF. The CDR3 region has the DNA TGTGCCACCAGCTTACTAGCGAGCTCCTACAATGAGCAGTTCTTC.

The V gene is TRBV6-5, the J gene TRBJ2-5, with D possibly being TRBD2 (6 bases). The CDR3 contains 12 residues. Germline CDR1 reads MNHEY; CDR2 reads SVGAGI. Trimming shortened V by 11 bases and J by 3 bases, and 13 bases separated the two germline ends. The CDR3 is CAGRRREETQYF. The CDR3 DNA sequence: TGTGCCGGGAGGAGGAGAGAAGAGACCCAGTACTTC.

The chain links TRBV5-1 to TRBJ1-2, with no clear D. Germline V gene data show CDR1 as SGHRS and CDR2 as YFSETQ. CDR3 length: 15 residues. Trimming stripped 0 bases from V and 2 bases from J, with 11 bases between. The CDR3 DNA reads TGCGCCAGCAGCTTGGGGGTCGGCGTAAACTATGGCTACACCTTC. It yields the protein CASSLGVGVNYGYTF.

The chain has TRBV18 and TRBJ2-1, with D perhaps matching TRBD2 (6 bases). Per the germline V gene, CDR1 is KGHSH and CDR2 is LQKENI. The CDR3 sequence is 15 residues long. The V end lost 3 bases, the J end lost 6 bases, and 15 bases lay between the germline ends. As DNA, the CDR3 is TGTGCCAGCTCACCTTTGTCCGGGGGTCTCAATGAGCAGTTCTTC. Residues: CASSPLSGGLNEQFF.

This chain joins TRBV16 and TRBJ2-7; D uncertain. This CDR3 contains 16 residues. Germline V gives CDR1 KGHSY, CDR2 FQNENV. Trimming shortened V by 0 bases and J by 0 bases, and 12 bases separated the two germline ends. CDR3 in DNA: TGTGCCAGCAGCCAATCCTGGCCGCTTAGCTCCTACGAGCAGTACTTC. As protein: CASSQSWPLSSYEQYF.

CDR3 in amino acids: CASSRGQGNYGYTF. The CDR3 nucleotides are TGCGCCAGCAGCAGAGGACAGGGCAACTATGGCTACACCTTC. J is TRBJ1-2 and V is TRBV5-1; 8 bases line up with TRBD1. Germline CDR1 reads SGHRS; CDR2 reads YFSETQ. V lost 4 bases, J lost 2 bases, and 4 bases stayed unmatched. This CDR3 region has 14 residues.

J is TRBJ1-1 and V is TRBV3-1 (or the pseudogene TRBV3-2), with TRBD1 matching 9 bases. Germline-derived CDR1 and CDR2 are LGHDT and YNNKEL (reference sequence). The CDR3 has 15 residues. V gave up 4 bases and J gave up 3 bases; unmatched junction bases: 6. The DNA of the CDR3 is TGTGCCAGCAGCCTATCCCACAGGGGGCACACTGAAGCTTTCTTT. Translation: CASSLSHRGHTEAFF.

The chain has TRBV28 and TRBJ1-1; D remains ambiguous. The V gene lost 5 bases and the J gene lost 0 bases, with 13 bases spanning the gap. CDR3 length: 15 residues. Germline loops: CDR1 MDHEN, CDR2 SYDVKM. The CDR3: CASSLQSEVNTEAFF. The CDR3 DNA follows: TGTGCCAGCAGTCTCCAATCTGAAGTGAACACTGAAGCTTTCTTT.

The chain is built from TRBV6-1 and TRBJ1-6; 10 positions agree with TRBD1. Germline-derived CDR1 and CDR2 are MNHNS and SASEGT. The V segment lost 3 bases and the J segment 6 bases; nucleotides outside the gene matches: 2. This CDR3 has 15 residues. CDR3: CASSDRTGGNSPLHF. For the CDR3, the DNA is TGTGCCAGCAGTGACCGGACAGGGGGTAATTCACCCCTCCACTTT.

The V call is TRBV4-3, the J call TRBJ1-4; D not certain. This CDR3 comprises 15 residues. Trimming took off 4 bases at V and 8 bases at J, with 17 bases between the two ends. Germline CDR1 LGHNA, CDR2 YSLEER. CDR3 residues: CASSRTGTLGEKLFF. In nucleotides, the CDR3 is TGCGCCAGCAGCCGAACGGGAACCCTAGGCGAAAAACTGTTTTTT.

In this sample, this clone turned up a few times. The genes are TRBV19 and TRBJ2-2; D possibly corresponds to TRBD1 (5 bases). In germline, CDR1 is LNHDA, CDR2 SQIVND (reference sequence). Deletions cut 6 bases from V and 0 bases from J, with 11 bases between. CDR3 size: 15 residues. The CDR3 DNA follows: TGTGCCAGTAGCCGACAGCAAACGAACACCGGGGAGCTGTTTTTT. The encoded protein is CASSRQQTNTGELFF.

The chain links TRBV28 to TRBJ2-3; 9 bases are shared with TRBD1. Germline CDR1 MDHEN, CDR2 SYDVKM. The junction had 7 bases not matched to a gene; V was cut back by 7 bases and J by 5 bases. This CDR3 has 14 amino acids. The CDR3 protein is CASINRGRQDTQYF. CDR3 DNA: TGTGCCAGCATCAACAGGGGGCGACAAGATACGCAGTATTTT.

This sequence joins TRBV11-2 and TRBJ2-2; the match to TRBD2 covers 9 bases. The CDR3 runs to 15 residues. Germline V gives CDR1 SGHAT, CDR2 FQNNGV. V was pared by 1 base and J by 7 bases, with 4 bases of the junction left unmatched. The CDR3 region has the DNA TGTGCCAGCAGCTTAGTAGCGGGAGCGGACGGGGAGCTGTTTTTT. This gives the protein CASSLVAGADGELFF.

The rearrangement links TRBV19 to TRBJ1-1; D is undetermined. From germline, CDR1 is LNHDA and CDR2 SQIVND (reference sequence). The ends were cut back, 3 bases at V and 6 bases at J, with 11 bases in the middle. The CDR3 runs to 13 residues. CDR3 loop: CASSMGIPAEAFF. DNA of the CDR3: TGTGCCAGTAGTATGGGAATCCCGGCTGAAGCTTTCTTT.

With respect to this clone: Other nucleotide sequences from this sample produce the same CDR3. The rearrangement uses TRBV18 and TRBJ1-5, with 8 bases identical to TRBD1. From germline, CDR1 is KGHSH and CDR2 LQKENI. V trimming: 3 bases; J trimming: 4 bases; junction bases outside the gene matches: 2. The CDR3 is 14 amino acids. In DNA, the CDR3 is TGTGCCAGCTCACCTGGGACAGGTAATCAGCCCCAGCATTTT. This encodes CASSPGTGNQPQHF. Full variable domain (missing parts from reference TRBV18 and TRBJ1-5): NAGVMQNPRHLVRRRGQEARLRCSPMKGHSHVYWYRQLPEEGLKFMVYLQKENIIDESGMPKERFSAEFPKEGPSILRIQQVVRGDSAAYFCASSPGTGNQPQHFGDGTRLSIL.